Sequencing of this T cell receptor (beta chain) was carried out in a study of Ad26.COV2.S vaccination and SARS-CoV-2 variants. Data came from immunoSEQ multiplex PCR; TCRdb stores just in-frame clones and leaves some out. The repertoire holds 120,000 to 150,000 clones, with roughly 85% as singletons. Turning to this clone: Its specificity is unknown.

Germline assignment: CDR1 MNHEY and CDR2 SVGEGT. V trimming: 5 bases; J trimming: 9 bases; junction bases outside the gene matches: 13. This CDR3 comprises 14 residues. General study results and limits: Vaccine recipients surpassed placebo recipients in spike-specific TCR breadth. The authors reported substantial breadth in spike-specific CD8+ and CD4+ T cell responses after vaccination.

This rearrangement joins TRBV6-2 or TRBV6-3 to TRBJ2-7, with 7 bases lining up with TRBD1. This clonotype was obtained from a human donor who had recovered from COVID-19. This material consisted of peripheral blood, taken after recovery from COVID-19. The CDR3 DNA reads TGTGCCAGCAGTCCCGGGACAGCCGGTCTTCGGCAGTACTTC. It yields the protein CASSPGTAGLRQYF.